What follows is one T cell receptor beta chain and its context. Its antigen is not known. Naive CD8+ T cells displayed a CD45RO-CCR7+CD27+CD95- phenotype. The CDR3 runs 17 residues. Germline CDR1 and CDR2: SGDLS and YYNGEE. This record comes from a study of CXCR3-negative and CXCR3-positive naive CD8 T cells. UMI-labeled TRB cDNA libraries were prepared by 5' RACE. TCRdb reworked the 5' RACE reads into one entry per CDR3 protein, no DNA. The sample totals some 60,000 distinct CDR3 sequences. General observations from the study: Compared with CXCR3-negative naive cells, CXCR3-positive naive cells showed more hydrophobic TRB CDR3s. Both naive subsets had comparably high diversity; memory CD8+ cells much lower.

This rearrangement joins TRBV9 to TRBJ1-1. The sequence was collected from a human donor in good health. Some clones in this sample may be carry-over from other donors' samples. Sequencing was carried out using naive CXCR3+ CD8+ T cells from blood. This sample's subset: CD45RO-CCR7+CD27+CD95- naive CD8+ T cells expressing CXCR3 (TNR3+). This chain's CDR3 is CASSLQDTPRMNTEAFF.